This T cell receptor beta chain was found in a study of T-cell memory formation after mild COVID-19. TCRdb reprocessed the 5' RACE reads via MiXCR and lists one record per CDR3 protein. Here the sample spans 300,000 or so distinct CDR3 sequences, 16% being singletons. As for this clonotype: As yet, its antigen is unknown.

The length of the CDR3 is 15 residues. Trimming left V 6 bases short and J 0 bases short, with 16 bases between. Germline V gene lookup returns CDR1 DFQATT and CDR2 SNEGSKA (reference sequence). Regarding the study as a whole: Contracting clones from day 15 to 85 had balanced CD4/CD8; later expanders favoured CD4+.

Sequencing was carried out using PBMCs or a T cell subset sorted from them (not recorded which). The V gene is TRBV20-1, the J gene TRBJ2-3; D is possibly TRBD2 (7 bases). This receptor was taken from a man between 18 and 35 years old who had mild COVID-19 (a few samples of this study predate the infection). Cell type and time point are not known. The CDR3 spells CSARSGGPSTDTQYF. The CDR3, as DNA: TGCAGTGCAAGATCCGGGGGGCCGAGCACAGATACGCAGTATTTT.